This T cell receptor (beta chain) appears in the sequencing data of a study of blood T cell repertoires in COVID-19. A note on this clone: At one boundary the junction diverges from the germline segment, which might be a read error.

Authors' data handling: Reference gene primer amplification gave estimated nucleated cell counts. Sequencing used immunoSEQ multiplex PCR; TCRdb keeps in-frame clones, though not all of them. V, J and clone size reflect that table, while D and trimming were determined from the DNA. The sample lists around 430,000 clones; 70% to 90% were seen once. CDR3 length: 15 amino acids. Germline V CDR1 and CDR2: MNHEY, SVGAGI. Sequenced sample: peripheral blood. The source is a woman between 50 and 59 years old with COVID-19, enrolled during active disease. The rearrangement links TRBV6-5 to TRBJ1-3, with D possibly matching TRBD1 (6 bases). CDR3 in DNA: TGTGCCAGCACCAGGGACGGACAGCCTGGGAACACCATATATTTT. This gives the protein CASTRDGQPGNTIYF.